The 13 T cell receptor beta chains given below trace back to one sample, sequenced in a study of technical replicates of blood from a few donors. Clones were read by immunoSEQ multiplex PCR, and TCRdb kept only the in-frame ones, dropping some. The sample shows 55,000 to 80,000 clones, nearly 98% of them seen only once. Sample: T cells isolated from PBMCs. Receptors were obtained from a human donor in good health.

The chain links TRBV6-1 to TRBJ2-7; D is uncertain. Trimming removed 5 bases from V and 3 bases from J, with 11 bases in between. The CDR3 has 13 amino acids. Looked up from germline, CDR1 is MNHNS and CDR2 is SASEGT. DNA of the CDR3: TGTGCCAGCAGTTTCCCGGGTTACTACGAGCAGTACTTC. This gives the protein CASSFPGYYEQYF.

CDR3 loop: CASSLGRDTDTQYF. The CDR3, as DNA: TGTGCCAGCAGCTTGGGCCGGGACACAGATACGCAGTATTTT. The rearrangement joins TRBV5-6 to TRBJ2-3; tentatively, D is TRBD2 (5 bases). This CDR3 has 14 amino acids. Germline CDR1 and CDR2: SGHDT and YYEEEE. The V end was cut by 0 bases, the J end by 2 bases, with 7 bases between.

The rearrangement uses TRBV28 and TRBJ2-7; D is uncertain. CDR1 is MDHEN and CDR2 is SYDVKM in the germline V gene. The V end was cut by 2 bases, the J end by 7 bases, with 18 bases between. This CDR3 has 15 amino acids. CDR3 sequence reads: CASSLMRPFLVEQYF. Written as DNA, the CDR3 is TGTGCCAGCAGTTTAATGCGCCCCTTCCTCGTGGAGCAGTACTTC.

This chain joins TRBV28 and TRBJ2-7, with D possibly being TRBD1 (6 bases). CDR3 size: 14 residues. CDR1 MDHEN and CDR2 SYDVKM come from the germline V gene. Trimming removed 5 bases from V and 4 bases from J, with 15 bases in between. The CDR3 DNA is TGTGCCAGCAGTCCCCAAAGTACAGGGTACGAGCAGTACTTC. Its protein product is CASSPQSTGYEQYF. The full variable domain, its missing parts supplied by reference TRBV28 and TRBJ2-7, is DVKVTQSSRYLVKRTGEKVFLECVQDMDHENMFWYRQDPGLGLRLIYFSYDVKMKEKGDIPEGYSVSREKKERFSLILESASTNQTSMYLCASSPQSTGYEQYFGPGTRLTVT.

The rearrangement joins TRBV28 to TRBJ2-1; the D gene is possibly TRBD1 (5 bases). This CDR3 comprises 13 residues. Trimming took 10 bases from V and 1 from J, leaving 11 bases between them. CDR1 is MDHEN and CDR2 is SYDVKM in the germline V gene. Written as DNA, the CDR3 is TGTGCCATCCGGAGACAGTCCTACAATGAGCAGTTCTTC. Amino acid sequence: CAIRRQSYNEQFF.

V is TRBV10-3 and J is TRBJ2-3; 7 nucleotides line up with TRBD1. The J segment lost 1 base and the V segment lost 3 bases, leaving 1 base of the junction unmatched. The CDR3 length is 14 residues. Germline V lookup: CDR1 ENHRY, CDR2 SYGVKD. CDR3 nucleotides: TGTGCCATCAGTGACGGGACAGGCACAGATACGCAGTATTTT. This encodes CAISDGTGTDTQYF.

The chain combines TRBV29-1 with TRBJ2-3; 7 nucleotides match TRBD2. The CDR3 covers 14 residues. The germline CDR1 and CDR2 sequences are SQVTM and ANQGSEA. V shed 2 bases, J shed 4 bases, and the junction held 6 bases outside the gene matches. CDR3 sequence reads: CSVERLAVPDTQYF. For the CDR3, the DNA is TGCAGCGTTGAAAGGCTAGCGGTGCCAGATACGCAGTATTTT.

The V and J genes are TRBV5-4 and TRBJ2-3, with unresolved D. V lost 1 base, J lost 6 bases, and 3 bases lay in between. The germline V gene encodes CDR1 SGHNT and CDR2 YYREEE (reference sequence). The CDR3 runs to 11 residues. CDR3 protein: CASSLSDTQYF. The CDR3 DNA reads as TGTGCCAGCAGCTTGTCGGATACGCAGTATTTT.

This clone has a single count. The V and J genes are TRBV10-1 and TRBJ2-7; perhaps TRBD2 as D (5 bases). The CDR3 loop spans 14 amino acids. The germline V gene encodes CDR1 WNHNN and CDR2 SYGVQD (reference sequence). V was shortened by 0 bases and J by 3 bases, with 9 bases between the two germline ends. The CDR3 reads CASSESLAYYEQYF. CDR3 coding DNA: TGCGCCAGCAGTGAGTCATTAGCGTACTACGAGCAGTACTTC.

The chain carries TRBV2 and TRBJ1-5; tentative D call: TRBD1 (5 bases). The V gene's germline CDR1 is SNHLY and CDR2 FYNNEI. This CDR3 has 15 residues. V lost 5 bases and J 7 bases, leaving 18 bases between the germline ends. The DNA of the CDR3 is TGTGCCAGCAGTCCAACTTCAGGGAAGTCGCAGCCCCAGCATTTT. Protein: CASSPTSGKSQPQHF. Combining the CDR3 with reference TRBV2 and TRBJ1-5 gives the whole variable domain EPEVTQTPSHQVTQMGQEVILRCVPISNHLYFYWYRQILGQKVEFLVSFYNNEISEKSEIFDDQFSVERPDGSNFTLKIRSTKLEDSAMYFCASSPTSGKSQPQHFGDGTRLSIL.

The J gene is TRBJ2-2, the V gene TRBV5-4; 10 positions agree with TRBD2. The CDR3 runs 14 residues. Germline CDR1 and CDR2: SGHNT and YYREEE (reference sequence). With V trimmed by 5 bases and J by 5 bases, 3 bases remained unmatched. This chain's CDR3 is CASSLAGVTGELFF. CDR3 in DNA: TGTGCCAGCAGTCTAGCGGGAGTTACCGGGGAGCTGTTTTTT.

The chain joins TRBV15 to TRBJ2-7; TRBD1 might be the D (6 bases). CDR1 and CDR2 from the germline V gene are LNHNV and YYDKDF (reference sequence). This CDR3 region has 14 residues. The V end was cut by 0 bases, the J end by 3 bases, with 9 bases between. The CDR3 sequence: CATSRDRQVYEQYF. Here the CDR3 DNA reads TGTGCCACCAGCAGAGATCGACAGGTCTACGAGCAGTACTTC.

V gene TRBV5-6 combines with J gene TRBJ2-2; D is ambiguous. V dropped 5 bases and J dropped 1 base, with 18 bases sitting between them. Germline CDR1 is SGHDT and CDR2 is YYEEEE. The length of the CDR3 is 17 residues. CDR3 DNA: TGTGCCAGCAGTTGGCTAGATGCTTGGGTGAACACCGGGGAGCTGTTTTTT. This sequence encodes CASSWLDAWVNTGELFF.